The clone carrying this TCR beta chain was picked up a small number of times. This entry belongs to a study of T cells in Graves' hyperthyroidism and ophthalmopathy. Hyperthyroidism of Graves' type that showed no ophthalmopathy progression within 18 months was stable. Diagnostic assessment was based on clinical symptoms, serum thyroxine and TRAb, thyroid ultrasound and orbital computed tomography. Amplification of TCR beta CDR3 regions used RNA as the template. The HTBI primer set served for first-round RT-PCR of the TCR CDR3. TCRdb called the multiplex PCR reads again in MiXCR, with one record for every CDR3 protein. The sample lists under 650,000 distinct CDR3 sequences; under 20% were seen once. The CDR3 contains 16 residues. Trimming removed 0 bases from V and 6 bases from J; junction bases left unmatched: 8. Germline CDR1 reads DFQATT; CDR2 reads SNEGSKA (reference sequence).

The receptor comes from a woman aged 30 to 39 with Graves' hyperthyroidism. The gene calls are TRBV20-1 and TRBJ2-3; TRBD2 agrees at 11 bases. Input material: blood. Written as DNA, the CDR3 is TGCAGTGCTAGAGATAGGGTACTAGCGGGAGTGGATACGCAGTATTTT. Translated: CSARDRVLAGVDTQYF.